This T cell receptor (beta chain) was documented in a study of T cells in localized non-small cell lung cancer. A note on this clone: Its antigen remains unidentified.

Germline assignment: CDR1 MNHNS and CDR2 SASEGT. V was clipped by 8 bases and J by 4 bases; unmatched bases: 10. The CDR3 has 15 residues. General study points: The greatest T cell clonality was found in uninvolved adjacent lung (higher than in tumor). Higher blood T cell density tracked longer overall survival. Sequencing covered just one tumor region, so heterogeneity cannot be ruled out. When the top 100 tumor clones were examined, a median around 61 of them also appeared in the adjacent lung, which was paired and uninvolved.

The data were produced by immunoSEQ multiplex PCR, yet TCRdb's version contains in-frame clones alone and is incomplete. The table has 50,000 to 75,000 clones, approximately 90% seen once. This chain connects TRBV6-1 to TRBJ2-2; TRBD2 matches at 7 bases. Sample: peripheral blood, taken before any cancer treatment. This TCR derives from a man between 40 and 70 years old with stage I squamous cell lung carcinoma. The CDR3 coding sequence is TGTGCCAGCGAGGCTGGGGGGGAAATCACCGGGGAGCTGTTTTTT. It yields the protein CASEAGGEITGELFF.